The 10 T cell receptor beta chains reported below all come from one sample, sequenced in a study of T cell responses to AZD1222 COVID-19 vaccine. TCRdb's copy holds only in-frame clones and misses some; the assay was immunoSEQ multiplex PCR. The repertoire holds roughly 200,000 clones, with approximately 91% as singletons. The source was peripheral blood, collected 28 days after the second AZD1222 dose. These receptors were obtained from an adult who received the AZD1222 COVID-19 vaccine.

CDR3 sequence (DNA): TGTGCCAGCAGCCAATTTTTGCGGGGGGACTACAATGAGCAGTTCTTC. Its protein is CASSQFLRGDYNEQFF. The V call is TRBV4-2, the J call TRBJ2-1; 8 positions match TRBD2. Per germline, CDR1 LGHNA and CDR2 YNFKEQ. V was clipped by 2 bases and J by 3 bases; unmatched bases: 6. The CDR3 consists of 16 residues.

The V and J genes are TRBV30 and TRBJ1-6; D call uncertain. V lost 0 bases and J lost 4, with 7 bases in between. Germline lookup yields CDR1 GTSNPN and CDR2 SVGIG (reference sequence). This CDR3 is 14 amino acids long. The CDR3 here is CAWSVAVYNSPLHF. In DNA, the CDR3 is TGTGCCTGGAGTGTCGCGGTTTATAATTCACCCCTCCACTTT.

The chain employs TRBV9 and TRBJ2-3, with TRBD2 matching 7 bases. The CDR3 runs to 16 residues. J gave up 0 bases and V 2 bases, and 6 bases lay outside the gene matches. Germline V gene lookup returns CDR1 SGDLS and CDR2 YYNGEE. CDR3 residues: CASSVDGGGSTDTQYF. The DNA for the CDR3 is TGTGCCAGCAGCGTGGATGGCGGGGGAAGCACAGATACGCAGTATTTT.

The rearrangement joins TRBV10-3 to TRBJ1-5; D unresolved. Trimming stripped 2 bases from V and 5 bases from J, with 16 bases between. Germline CDR1 ENHRY, CDR2 SYGVKD. CDR3 length: 16 residues. CDR3 in amino acids: CAISEPNDGSDQPQHF. Written as DNA, the CDR3 is TGTGCCATCAGTGAGCCTAACGACGGATCGGATCAGCCCCAGCATTTT.

The CDR3 DNA reads TGCAGCGTGAACACGCAGGGGGCTCGGACTGAAGCTTTCTTT. Translation: CSVNTQGARTEAFF. The chain joins TRBV29-1 to TRBJ1-1; 8 bases match TRBD1. Looked up from germline, CDR1 is SQVTM and CDR2 is ANQGSEA. The CDR3 sequence is 14 residues long. V lost 6 bases to trimming and J lost 5 bases; unmatched junction nucleotides: 11. The full variable domain, with the rest looked up from reference TRBV29-1 and TRBJ1-1, is SAVISQKPSRDICQRGTSLTIQCQVDSQVTMMFWYRQQPGQSLTLIATANQGSEATYESGFVIDKFPISRPNLTFSTLTVSNMSPEDSSIYLCSVNTQGARTEAFFGQGTRLTVV.

This clone occurred once. The chain has TRBV11-2 and TRBJ2-7; 9 bases line up with TRBD1. The V gene end was trimmed by 5 bases and the J gene end by 0 bases; junction bases not matched to a gene: 2. The CDR3 covers 14 residues. CDR1 SGHAT and CDR2 FQNNGV come from the germline V gene. The CDR3 sequence: CASSVDRGSYEQYF. CDR3 in DNA: TGTGCCAGCAGCGTGGACAGGGGCTCCTACGAGCAGTACTTC.

The V call is TRBV3-1 (or the pseudogene TRBV3-2), the J call TRBJ2-7, with TRBD1 as a possible D gene (7 bases). Trimming took off 4 bases at V and 5 bases at J, with 15 bases between the two ends. CDR1 is LGHDT and CDR2 is YNNKEL in the germline V gene (reference sequence). CDR3 length equals 14 residues. The CDR3 region has the DNA TGTGCCAGCAGCCTCCGACAGGGAGGAGACGAGCAGTACTTC. Its translation is CASSLRQGGDEQYF.

The V gene is TRBV19, the J gene TRBJ2-2, with 10 positions matching TRBD1. CDR1 and CDR2 from the germline V gene are LNHDA and SQIVND (reference sequence). This CDR3 spans 16 amino acids. The junction had 6 bases not matched to a gene; V was cut back by 4 bases and J by 4 bases. As DNA, the CDR3 is TGTGCCAGTAGTACCGGGACAGGGGTTTTCACCGGGGAGCTGTTTTTT. This encodes CASSTGTGVFTGELFF.

This chain uses TRBV6-1 with TRBJ2-7; D is possibly TRBD2 (5 bases). The CDR3 has 12 amino acids. Germline CDR1 is MNHNS and CDR2 is SASEGT. Trimming removed 3 bases from V and 3 bases from J, with 6 bases in between. For the CDR3, the DNA is TGTGCCAGCAGTGAGGCGGGCTACGAGCAGTACTTC. It codes for CASSEAGYEQYF.

The chain carries TRBV11-3 and TRBJ2-2, with D perhaps TRBD1 or TRBD2 (6 bases each). The CDR3 has 14 amino acids. V lost 6 bases, J lost 0 bases, and 8 bases lay in between. Germline CDR1 SGHNT, CDR2 YENEEA. The CDR3 loop is CASRRGPNTGELFF. The CDR3 bases are TGTGCCAGCAGACGGGGGCCGAACACCGGGGAGCTGTTTTTT.